These 22 T cell receptor beta chains were sequenced from one sample in a study of blood T cell repertoires in COVID-19. TCRdb keeps only in-frame clones here, not all; method: immunoSEQ multiplex PCR. Of some 320,000 clones listed, almost 85% are singletons. The sequenced material came from peripheral blood. Receptors were obtained from a human donor in a cohort sampled during active COVID-19.

J is TRBJ2-7 and V is TRBV7-9; 9 bases map to TRBD1. The CDR3 is made up of 15 amino acids. The junction had 8 bases not matched to a gene; V was cut back by 4 bases and J by 4 bases. The germline V gene encodes CDR1 SEHNR and CDR2 FQNEAQ (reference sequence). DNA of the CDR3: TGTGCCAGCAGCTCGCCGGACAGGGGAGATTACGAGCAGTACTTC. Translating gives CASSSPDRGDYEQYF.

This rearrangement joins TRBV3-1 (or the pseudogene TRBV3-2) to TRBJ2-7, with a weak D call TRBD2 (6 bases). Germline CDR1 reads LGHDT; CDR2 reads YNNKEL (reference sequence). Trimming took 0 bases from V and 0 from J, leaving 9 bases between them. The CDR3 runs 15 residues. CDR3 sequence reads: CASSQERGLSYEQYF. DNA of the CDR3: TGTGCCAGCAGCCAAGAGCGGGGCCTCTCCTACGAGCAGTACTTC.

The table lists this clone with a few counts. The V call is TRBV25-1, the J call TRBJ1-5, with TRBD1 as a possible D gene (6 bases). Germline V CDR1 and CDR2: MGHDK, SYGVNS. This CDR3 contains 14 residues. Trimming removed 4 bases from V and 3 bases from J, with 10 bases in between. The DNA of the CDR3 is TGTGCCAGCAGTGCAGGACAGACCAATCAGCCCCAGCATTTT. Protein: CASSAGQTNQPQHF.

This sequence joins TRBV6-5 and TRBJ1-1; TRBD1 might be the D (6 bases). This CDR3 has 14 residues. Trimming took off 10 bases at V and 1 base at J, with 16 bases between the two ends. Germline loops: CDR1 MNHEY, CDR2 SVGAGI. The chain's CDR3 is CATKPGQTNTEAFF. CDR3 sequence (DNA): TGTGCCACAAAACCGGGACAAACGAACACTGAAGCTTTCTTT.

V and J are TRBV19 and TRBJ1-1, with 10 bases lining up with TRBD1. The CDR3 is 16 amino acids. Germline V CDR1 and CDR2: LNHDA, SQIVND (reference sequence). J gave up 2 bases and V 4 bases, and 7 bases lay outside the gene matches. CDR3 protein: CASSTRDRGSNTEAFF. In DNA form, the CDR3 reads TGTGCCAGTAGTACCCGGGACAGGGGTTCTAACACTGAAGCTTTCTTT.

A single count supports this clone. The V call is TRBV15, the J call TRBJ2-3; 7 bases map to TRBD1. Trimming removed 0 bases from V and 6 bases from J; junction bases left unmatched: 15. Germline V gene data show CDR1 as LNHNV and CDR2 as YYDKDF (reference sequence). The CDR3 length is 18 residues. The CDR3 loop is CATSRDQGGPPRRDTQYF. The CDR3 region has the DNA TGTGCCACCAGCAGAGATCAAGGGGGCCCCCCCAGACGTGATACGCAGTATTTT.

This sequence joins TRBV6-6 and TRBJ1-4; D perhaps matches TRBD1 (5 bases). The CDR3 is 15 amino acids. V lost 0 bases and J lost 9, with 14 bases in between. Germline CDR1 is MNHNY and CDR2 is SVGAGI (reference sequence). The chain's CDR3 is CASSYSEGVGKKLFF. The CDR3 DNA reads TGTGCCAGCAGTTACTCGGAAGGGGTGGGTAAAAAACTGTTTTTT.

The chain recombines TRBV24-1 with TRBJ2-5; tentative D call: TRBD1 (6 bases). There are 16 residues in the CDR3. V dropped 3 bases and J dropped 1 base, with 14 bases sitting between them. Germline assignment: CDR1 KGHDR and CDR2 SFDVKD. The CDR3 DNA sequence: TGTGCCACCAGTGATGGGAACAGGGATCTCCAAGAGACCCAGTACTTC. Residues: CATSDGNRDLQETQYF.

The V and J genes are TRBV19 and TRBJ2-7, with TRBD2 identical over 8 bases. Trimming cost V 7 bases and J 1 base; bases outside gene matches: 6. Germline V gives CDR1 LNHDA, CDR2 SQIVND (reference sequence). There are 14 residues in the CDR3. CDR3 region: CASKSSGRSYEQYF. Written as DNA, the CDR3 is TGTGCCAGTAAGTCGAGCGGGAGATCCTACGAGCAGTACTTC.

This clone was seen a handful of times. V gene TRBV7-9 combines with J gene TRBJ1-1; D gene unclear. The germline V gene has CDR1 SEHNR and CDR2 FQNEAQ (reference sequence). Deletions cut 3 bases from V and 9 bases from J, with 14 bases between. The CDR3 sequence is 13 residues long. For the CDR3, the DNA is TGTGCCAGCAGCTTGTCTACCGGGGAGCAAGCTTTCTTT. It translates to CASSLSTGEQAFF.

Here the CDR3 reads CASTWTSGGPGNEQFF. The CDR3, as DNA: TGTGCCAGCACATGGACTAGCGGGGGCCCAGGGAATGAGCAGTTCTTC. The chain uses TRBV25-1 and TRBJ2-1, with TRBD2 matching over 13 bases. Germline values: CDR1 MGHDK, CDR2 SYGVNS. CDR3 length equals 16 residues. The J segment lost 7 bases and the V segment lost 7 bases, leaving 10 bases of the junction unmatched.

The chain couples TRBV20-1 to TRBJ2-7; no firm D call. Germline CDR1 reads DFQATT; CDR2 reads SNEGSKA (reference sequence). The CDR3 has 12 residues. V gave up 3 bases and J gave up 2 bases, with 8 bases separating them. CDR3 in amino acids: CSASEFTYEQYF. In nucleotides, the CDR3 is TGCAGTGCTAGTGAGTTTACCTACGAGCAGTACTTC.

The gene calls are TRBV7-2 and TRBJ2-7; TRBD1 is a possible D gene (5 bases). The germline V gene encodes CDR1 SGHTA and CDR2 FQGNSA. The CDR3 length is 17 residues. Trimming pared 3 bases from V and 0 bases from J, leaving 18 bases between. The CDR3 region has the DNA TGTGCCAGCAGCTTGTATGTAGGGGCTAGAAGCTCCTACGAGCAGTACTTC. Amino acid sequence: CASSLYVGARSSYEQYF.

The gene calls are TRBV5-1 and TRBJ1-6; 7 bases map to TRBD1. V was clipped by 4 bases and J by 5 bases; unmatched bases: 9. The CDR3 runs to 16 residues. Germline V gene lookup returns CDR1 SGHRS and CDR2 YFSETQ. The CDR3 DNA is TGCGCCAGCAGCCTAACCTTAGGGACAGATAATTCACCCCTCCACTTT. It is translated as CASSLTLGTDNSPLHF.

The V call is TRBV3-1 (or the pseudogene TRBV3-2), the J call TRBJ1-4; tentatively, D is TRBD1 (6 bases). Between the trimmed V and J ends, which lost 0 bases and 0 bases, there was a span of 17 bases. CDR3 length: 19 residues. Looked up from germline, CDR1 is LGHDT and CDR2 is YNNKEL (reference sequence). CDR3 residues: CASSQDQATGLTTNEKLFF. The DNA of the CDR3 is TGTGCCAGCAGCCAAGATCAAGCGACAGGATTAACAACTAATGAAAAACTGTTTTTT.

The J gene is TRBJ1-2, the V gene TRBV7-9; 10 bases are a match to TRBD1. V dropped 3 bases and J dropped 0; count of bases not matched to a gene: 1. From germline, CDR1 is SEHNR and CDR2 FQNEAQ (reference sequence). The CDR3 covers 15 residues. The CDR3 sequence: CASSLGQGPNYGYTF. The CDR3 bases are TGTGCCAGCAGCTTGGGACAGGGGCCTAACTATGGCTACACCTTC.

Points on this clone: The sample carries other DNA sequences with the same CDR3. The CDR3 DNA reads TGTGCCAGCAGCCTGGACAGGAACACTGAAGCTTTCTTT. Translated: CASSLDRNTEAFF. The chain carries TRBV7-9 and TRBJ1-1, with D possibly TRBD1 on 6 matching bases. Trimming pared 5 bases from V and 1 base from J, leaving 8 bases between. Germline assignment: CDR1 SEHNR and CDR2 FQNEAQ (reference sequence). The CDR3 extends over 13 amino acids.

The V and J genes are TRBV5-6 and TRBJ1-4, with D maybe TRBD1 (6 bases). Trimming cost V 4 bases and J 5 bases, with 15 bases left between them. CDR3 length equals 15 residues. The V gene's germline CDR1 is SGHDT and CDR2 YYEEEE. CDR3 nucleotides: TGTGCCAGCAGCCCGAATTTGGGGGCGAATGAAAAACTGTTTTTT. Residues: CASSPNLGANEKLFF.

The chain joins TRBV10-3 to TRBJ1-2; D remains ambiguous. Looked up from germline, CDR1 is ENHRY and CDR2 is SYGVKD. Trimming removed 2 bases at V and 6 bases at J, with 10 bases between. The CDR3 has 13 residues. The CDR3 reads CAISEAPGDGYTF. The CDR3 region has the DNA TGTGCCATCAGTGAGGCCCCCGGGGATGGCTACACCTTC.

Of note for this clone: Other DNA sequences in this specimen translate into the identical CDR3. The rearrangement links TRBV3-1 (or the pseudogene TRBV3-2) to TRBJ1-2, with D possibly being TRBD1 (5 bases). Germline assignment: CDR1 LGHDT and CDR2 YNNKEL (reference sequence). The CDR3 is 13 residues long. V was trimmed by 2 bases and J by 5 bases, leaving 9 bases between them. CDR3 sequence reads: CASSQRQGYGYTF. The CDR3 nucleotides are TGTGCCAGCAGCCAAAGGCAGGGTTATGGCTACACCTTC.

This clone was counted only a few times. CDR3 coding DNA: TGTGCCACCAGCAGGGGGCAGGCTCGGGGCTACACCTTC. This translates into CATSRGQARGYTF. The rearrangement joins TRBV15 to TRBJ1-2, with D perhaps matching TRBD1 (5 bases). Deletions cut 3 bases from V and 8 bases from J, with 13 bases between. The CDR3 totals 13 residues. Germline assignment: CDR1 LNHNV and CDR2 YYDKDF (reference sequence).

The rearrangement links TRBV7-3 to TRBJ1-2, with 8 bases fitting TRBD1. CDR3 size: 15 residues. Germline V CDR1 and CDR2: SGHTA, FQGTGA. Germline trimming cut 5 bases from V and 0 bases from J; bases unmatched to any gene: 5. CDR3 DNA sequence: TGTGCCAGCAGCCTGGGGACAGGACCTAACTATGGCTACACCTTC. It codes for CASSLGTGPNYGYTF.